The rows below give T cell receptor beta chains drawn from one sample of a study of T cells in Graves' hyperthyroidism and ophthalmopathy. Via MiXCR, TCRdb re-called the multiplex PCR reads, giving one row per CDR3 protein. This table has 300,000 to 400,000 distinct CDR3 sequences, about 13% appearing once. Sequenced material: blood. All receptors come from a woman aged 18-35 years with Graves' hyperthyroidism. CDR3s include the opening cysteine and the closing phenylalanine or tryptophan. Only part of the rows carry a size: once, few, many, or a class if the clone is expanded.

V gene	clone size	J gene	CDR3 length	CDR3 protein
TRBV12-3/TRBV12-4	many	TRBJ2-3	14	CASSLGQGIDTQYF
TRBV6-2/TRBV6-3	many	TRBJ2-1	11	CATLEYNEQFF
TRBV6-1	many	TRBJ2-5	15	CASSDLEVVQETQYF
TRBV6-1	NA	TRBJ2-7	13	CASSEQSAYEQYF
TRBV25-1	many	TRBJ2-1	15	CASSDPGQGYNEQFF
TRBV5-6	many	TRBJ2-2	14	CASGLGEATGELFF
TRBV28	many	TRBJ2-3	15	CASSLVTSSSDTQYF
TRBV2	NA	NA	17	CASFGGFGRGGQETQFF
TRBV7-2	NA	TRBJ1-5	15	CASRTTGGISQPQHF
TRBV20-1	many	TRBJ1-4	13	CSASSGAGEKLFF
TRBV30	NA	TRBJ1-3	16	CAWSLGQGYSGNTIYF
TRBV20-1	many	TRBJ1-2	15	CSAPTGGGVNYGYTF
TRBV19	NA	TRBJ2-3	15	CASSIAGQSTDTQYF
TRBV20-1	many	TRBJ1-4	15	CSATAQRGVREKLFF
TRBV12-3/TRBV12-4	few	TRBJ1-2	13	CASSPDPAEGYTF
TRBV20-1	NA	TRBJ2-1	16	CSARDSGGSSYNEQFF
TRBV5-6	many	TRBJ2-7	16	CASSTIPGQGTDEQYF
TRBV12-3/TRBV12-4	many	TRBJ2-1	15	CASSLGGNLYNEQFF
TRBV5-1	NA	TRBJ2-2	16	CASSPLQGESTGELFF
TRBV12-3/TRBV12-4	many	TRBJ1-2	15	CASGRTGGRDYGYTF
TRBV3-1	many	TRBJ1-2	15	CASSPIGTANYGYTF
TRBV6-1	many	TRBJ2-7	13	CATAPGQVYEQYF
TRBV30	many	TRBJ2-7	12	CASSVGYHEQYF
TRBV6-2/TRBV6-3	many	TRBJ1-5	18	CASSYGEVGPYSNQPQHF
TRBV5-1	NA	TRBJ2-1	15	CTSSLVAGGPNEQFF
TRBV5-1	few	TRBJ1-2	16	CASSLVRTNPYYGYTF
TRBV30	many	TRBJ2-1	14	CAWNPPNLPNEQFF
TRBV20-1	many	TRBJ2-1	15	CSARLAGRTYNEQFF
TRBV11-2	many	TRBJ2-2	19	CASSSARLAGEGNTGELFF
TRBV5-1	NA	TRBJ1-2	15	CASSSTGTAHYGYTF
TRBV12-3/TRBV12-4	many	TRBJ2-1	13	CATGLSSYNEQFF
TRBV20-1	many	TRBJ2-7	14	CSAVGTSGNYEQYF
TRBV7-9	many	TRBJ1-1	14	CASSVGTANTEAFF
TRBV20-1	many	TRBJ2-2	14	CSARTGRHTGELFF
TRBV20-1	many	TRBJ1-5	14	CSAYRGGRLLAQHF
TRBV6-1	many	TRBJ1-5	13	CASSPNRDQPQHF
TRBV11-1	many	TRBJ2-1	12	CASSSFEVEQFF
TRBV20-1	many	TRBJ2-1	14	CSAPLGSGGRKQFF
TRBV18	many	TRBJ1-4	15	CASSPGRGWKEKLFF
TRBV28	many	TRBJ2-4	13	CASRSPGHGIQYF
TRBV19	few	TRBJ1-4	14	CASSFQGKNEKLFF
TRBV28	many	TRBJ2-3	16	CASSLRRQGASDTQYF
TRBV6-5	few	TRBJ2-2	15	CASSYSQGWTGELFF
TRBV24-1	many	TRBJ2-1	16	CATSDWRTSGNNEQFF
TRBV19	few	TRBJ2-7	15	CASSYLQGSSYEQYF
TRBV28	many	TRBJ1-4	19	CASSPRTGVLVRTNEKLFF
TRBV6-1	many	TRBJ1-1	12	CASSFDYTEAFF
TRBV28	NA	TRBJ2-7	15	CASSQNRGTGYEQYF
TRBV28	many	TRBJ2-3	14	CASITTSSTDTQYF
TRBV6-9	NA	TRBJ1-1	13	CASNTGGTTEAFF
TRBV3-1	many	TRBJ1-2	15	CASSLRQGLPHGYTF
TRBV10-3	many	TRBJ2-7	14	CAISQREGQYEQYF
TRBV7-3	many	TRBJ2-3	16	CASSQSAGTSGGTQYF
TRBV20-1	NA	TRBJ1-1	13	CSARSGMDTEAFF
TRBV28	many	TRBJ2-7	15	CASLSPGTGGGEQYF
TRBV2	many	TRBJ1-1	13	CAGRTGGLTEAFF
TRBV11-2	many	TRBJ2-7	14	CASRYRLTDYEQYF
TRBV24-1	NA	TRBJ2-5	14	CATSDGAPRGTQYF
TRBV9	NA	TRBJ2-3	15	CASSAGGLNTDTQYF
TRBV28	many	TRBJ2-3	14	CASSLAERTDTQYF